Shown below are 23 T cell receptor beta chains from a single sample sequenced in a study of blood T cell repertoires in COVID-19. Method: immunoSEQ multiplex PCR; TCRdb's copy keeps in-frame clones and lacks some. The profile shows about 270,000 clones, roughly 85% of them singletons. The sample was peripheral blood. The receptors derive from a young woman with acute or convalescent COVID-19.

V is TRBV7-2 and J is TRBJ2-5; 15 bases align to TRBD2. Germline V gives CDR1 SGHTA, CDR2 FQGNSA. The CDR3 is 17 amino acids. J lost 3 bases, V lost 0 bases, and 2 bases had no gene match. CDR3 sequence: CASSLAGTSGGKETQYF. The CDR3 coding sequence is TGTGCCAGCAGCTTAGCCGGGACTAGCGGGGGGAAAGAGACCCAGTACTTC.

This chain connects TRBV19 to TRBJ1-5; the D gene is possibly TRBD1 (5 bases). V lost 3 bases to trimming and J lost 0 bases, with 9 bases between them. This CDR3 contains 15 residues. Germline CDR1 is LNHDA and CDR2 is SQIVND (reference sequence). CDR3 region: CASSIGGNSNQPQHF. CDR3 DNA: TGTGCCAGTAGTATCGGGGGGAATAGCAATCAGCCCCAGCATTTT. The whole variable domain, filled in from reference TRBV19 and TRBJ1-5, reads DGGITQSPKYLFRKEGQNVTLSCEQNLNHDAMYWYRQDPGQGLRLIYYSQIVNDFQKGDIAEGYSVSREKKESFPLTVTSAQKNPTAFYLCASSIGGNSNQPQHFGDGTRLSIL.

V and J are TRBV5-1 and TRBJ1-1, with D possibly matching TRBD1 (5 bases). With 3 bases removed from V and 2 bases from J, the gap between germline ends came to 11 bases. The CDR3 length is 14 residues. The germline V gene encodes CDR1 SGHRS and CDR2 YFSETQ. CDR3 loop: CASSSSGLNTEAFF. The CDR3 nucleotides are TGCGCCAGCAGCTCCTCGGGACTTAACACTGAAGCTTTCTTT.

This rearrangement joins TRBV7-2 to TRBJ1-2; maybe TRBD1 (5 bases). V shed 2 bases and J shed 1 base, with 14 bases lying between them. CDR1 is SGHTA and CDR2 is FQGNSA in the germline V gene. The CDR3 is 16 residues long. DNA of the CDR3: TGTGCCAGCAGCTTAAATCCCCCAAGGGGTAACTATGGCTACACCTTC. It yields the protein CASSLNPPRGNYGYTF.

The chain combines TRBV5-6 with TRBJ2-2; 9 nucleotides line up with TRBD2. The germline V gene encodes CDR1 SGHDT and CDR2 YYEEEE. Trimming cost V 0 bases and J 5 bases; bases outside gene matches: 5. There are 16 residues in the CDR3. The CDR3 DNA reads TGTGCCAGCAGCTTGGCTAATAGCGGGAGTACCGGGGAGCTGTTTTTT. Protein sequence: CASSLANSGSTGELFF.

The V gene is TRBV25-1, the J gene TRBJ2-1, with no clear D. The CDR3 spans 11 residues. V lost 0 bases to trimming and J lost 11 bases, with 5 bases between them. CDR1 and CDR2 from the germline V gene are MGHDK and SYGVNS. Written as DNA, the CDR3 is TGTGCCAGCAGTGAATACTCCCAGCAGTTCTTC. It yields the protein CASSEYSQQFF.

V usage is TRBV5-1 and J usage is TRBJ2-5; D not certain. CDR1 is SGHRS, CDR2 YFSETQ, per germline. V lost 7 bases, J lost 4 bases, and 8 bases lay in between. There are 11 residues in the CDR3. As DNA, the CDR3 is TGCGCCAGCTATAATAGAGAGACCCAGTACTTC. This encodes CASYNRETQYF.

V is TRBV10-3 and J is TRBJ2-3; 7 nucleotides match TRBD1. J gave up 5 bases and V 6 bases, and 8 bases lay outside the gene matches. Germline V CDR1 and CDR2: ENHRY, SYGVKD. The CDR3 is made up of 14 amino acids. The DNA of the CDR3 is TGTGCCATCAGACCCGACAGGGCCGGAGATACGCAGTATTTT. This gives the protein CAIRPDRAGDTQYF.

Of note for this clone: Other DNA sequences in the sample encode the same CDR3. For the CDR3, the DNA is TGTGCCAGCTCTCCTCGACAGGGCACCTACGAGCAGTACTTC. Translating it yields CASSPRQGTYEQYF. This rearrangement joins TRBV18 to TRBJ2-7, with TRBD1 matching 7 bases. The CDR3 length is 14 residues. Germline trimming cut 6 bases from V and 2 bases from J; bases unmatched to any gene: 7. Per the germline V gene, CDR1 is KGHSH and CDR2 is LQKENI.

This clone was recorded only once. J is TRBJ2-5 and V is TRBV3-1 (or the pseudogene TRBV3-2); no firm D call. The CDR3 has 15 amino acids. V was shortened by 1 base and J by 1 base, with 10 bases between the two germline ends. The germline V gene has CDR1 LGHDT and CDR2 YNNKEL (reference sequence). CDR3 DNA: TGTGCCAGCAGCCAAGGTCCTTATTTCCAAGAGACCCAGTACTTC. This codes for CASSQGPYFQETQYF.

The CDR3 loop is CASRPSGSSYTQYF. The CDR3 bases are TGTGCCAGCAGACCTAGCGGGAGTTCGTATACGCAGTATTTT. The V gene is TRBV6-5, the J gene TRBJ2-3, with TRBD2 identical over 10 bases. This CDR3 comprises 14 residues. Trimming took 6 bases from V and 7 from J; bases not matched to a gene: 7. Germline-derived CDR1 and CDR2 are MNHEY and SVGAGI.

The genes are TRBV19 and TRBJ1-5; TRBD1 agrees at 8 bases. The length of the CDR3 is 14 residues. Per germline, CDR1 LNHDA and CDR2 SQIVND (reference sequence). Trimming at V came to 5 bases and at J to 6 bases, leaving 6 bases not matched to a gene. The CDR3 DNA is TGTGCCAGTAGTTTCACAGGGGGTTTTCAGCCCCAGCATTTT. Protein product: CASSFTGGFQPQHF.

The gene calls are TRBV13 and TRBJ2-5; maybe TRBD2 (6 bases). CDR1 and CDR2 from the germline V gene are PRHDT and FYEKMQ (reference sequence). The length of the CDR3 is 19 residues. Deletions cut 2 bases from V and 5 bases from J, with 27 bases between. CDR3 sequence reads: CASSLSAGTVVLRVETQYF. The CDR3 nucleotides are TGTGCCAGCAGCTTATCTGCGGGAACTGTAGTATTAAGGGTGGAGACCCAGTACTTC.

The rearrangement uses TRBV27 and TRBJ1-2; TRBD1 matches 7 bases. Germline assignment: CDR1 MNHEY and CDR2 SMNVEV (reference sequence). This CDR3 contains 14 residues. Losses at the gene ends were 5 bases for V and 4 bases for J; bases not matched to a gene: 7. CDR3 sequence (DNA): TGTGCCAGCAGTCCCACGACAGGGATCTATGGCTACACCTTC. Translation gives CASSPTTGIYGYTF.

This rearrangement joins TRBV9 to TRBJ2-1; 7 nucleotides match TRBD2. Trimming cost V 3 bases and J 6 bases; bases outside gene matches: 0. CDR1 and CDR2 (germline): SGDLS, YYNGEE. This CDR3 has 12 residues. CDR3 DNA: TGTGCCAGCAGCGCTAGCGGCAATGAGCAGTTCTTC. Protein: CASSASGNEQFF.

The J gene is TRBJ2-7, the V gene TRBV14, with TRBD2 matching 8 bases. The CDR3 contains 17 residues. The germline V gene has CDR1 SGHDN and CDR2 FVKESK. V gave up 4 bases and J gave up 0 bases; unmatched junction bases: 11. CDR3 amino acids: CASSPPSGREDSYEQYF. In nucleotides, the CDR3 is TGTGCCAGCAGCCCACCATCGGGGCGGGAGGACTCCTACGAGCAGTACTTC.

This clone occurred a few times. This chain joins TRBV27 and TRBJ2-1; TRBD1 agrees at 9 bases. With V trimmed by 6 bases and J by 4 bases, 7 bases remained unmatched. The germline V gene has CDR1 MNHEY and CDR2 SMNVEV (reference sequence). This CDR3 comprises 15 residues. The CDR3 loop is CASRDGTGPYNEQFF. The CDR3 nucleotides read TGTGCCAGCAGGGACGGGACAGGGCCTTACAATGAGCAGTTCTTC.

The DNA for the CDR3 is TGTACCAGCAGCCCCGACCTAGGCTACGAGCAGTACTTC. Translating gives CTSSPDLGYEQYF. The rearrangement links TRBV7-2 to TRBJ2-7; D not certain. Germline assignment: CDR1 SGHTA and CDR2 FQGNSA. The CDR3 spans 13 residues. V was pared by 5 bases and J by 3 bases, with 11 bases between.

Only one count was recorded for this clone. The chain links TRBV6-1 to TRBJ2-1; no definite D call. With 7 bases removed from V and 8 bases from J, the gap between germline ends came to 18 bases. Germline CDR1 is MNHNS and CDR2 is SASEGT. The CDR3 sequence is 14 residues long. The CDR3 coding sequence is TGTGCCAGCACAGTACGATCTGATTTCGATGAGCAGTTCTTC. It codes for CASTVRSDFDEQFF.

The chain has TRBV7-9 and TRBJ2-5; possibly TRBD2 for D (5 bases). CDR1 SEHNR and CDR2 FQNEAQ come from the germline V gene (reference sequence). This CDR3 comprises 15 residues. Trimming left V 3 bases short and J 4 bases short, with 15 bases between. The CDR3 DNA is TGTGCCAGCAGCTTCCCGGAGGTTGGACGAGAGACCCAGTACTTC. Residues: CASSFPEVGRETQYF.

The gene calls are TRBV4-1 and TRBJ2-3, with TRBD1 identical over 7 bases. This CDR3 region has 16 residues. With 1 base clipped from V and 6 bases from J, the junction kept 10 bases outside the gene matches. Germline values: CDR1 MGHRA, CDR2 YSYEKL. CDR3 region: CASSQGDRVGMDTQYF. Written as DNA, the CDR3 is TGCGCCAGCAGCCAAGGCGACAGGGTGGGAATGGATACGCAGTATTTT.

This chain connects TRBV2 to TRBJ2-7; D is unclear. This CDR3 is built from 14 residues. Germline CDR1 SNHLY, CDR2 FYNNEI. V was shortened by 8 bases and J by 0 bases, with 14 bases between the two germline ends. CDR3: CASESSTFSYEQYF. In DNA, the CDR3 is TGTGCCAGCGAGAGTAGTACCTTCTCCTACGAGCAGTACTTC.

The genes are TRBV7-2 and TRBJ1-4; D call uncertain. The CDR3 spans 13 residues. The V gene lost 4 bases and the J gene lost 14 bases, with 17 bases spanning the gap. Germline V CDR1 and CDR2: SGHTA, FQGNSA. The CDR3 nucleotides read TGTGCCAGCAGCTCTACCGGTCCCATTGAGCTGTTTTTT. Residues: CASSSTGPIELFF. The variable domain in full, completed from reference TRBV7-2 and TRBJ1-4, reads GAGVSQSPSNKVTEKGKDVELRCDPISGHTALYWYRQSLGQGLEFLIYFQGNSAPDKSGLPSDRFSAERTGGSVSTLTIQRTQQEDSAVYLCASSSTGPIELFFGSGTQLSVL.